Sequencing of this T cell receptor (beta chain) was carried out in a study of shared clonotypes between healthy human individuals. Whole-study findings and limits: When compared with the clonotypes that were shared by all four sorted-subset donors, the non-shared clonotypes turned out to have lower generation probabilities.

Donors had no recently reported acute infections or vaccinations and were HIV-negative. Partitioning of CD4+ cells yielded a CD45RA+ naive subset and a CD45RA-negative memory subset. Some clones are missing from TCRdb's copy, which holds only in-frame ones; the method was immunoSEQ multiplex PCR. Of 150,000 to 200,000 clones in the sample, around 93% were seen once. Notes on this clone: The antigen is unknown.

Germline CDR1 SGHDN, CDR2 FVKESK. This CDR3 spans 18 amino acids. Trimming took off 0 bases at V and 0 bases at J, with 15 bases between the two ends. This TCR came from a young woman in good health. The chain carries TRBV14 and TRBJ1-5; D not certain. Sequencing was carried out using naive CD4+ T cells sorted from blood. As for subset: CD45RA+ positively selected. This CDR3 is CASSQDKGSGRSNQPQHF. CDR3 nucleotides: TGTGCCAGCAGCCAAGATAAGGGTTCGGGCCGTAGCAATCAGCCCCAGCATTTT. The full variable domain, rest sourced from reference TRBV14 and TRBJ1-5, is EAGVTQFPSHSVIEKGQTVTLRCDPISGHDNLYWYRRVMGKEIKFLLHFVKESKQDESGMPNNRFLAERTGGTYSTLKVQPAELEDSGVYFCASSQDKGSGRSNQPQHFGDGTRLSIL.